This TCR beta chain was found in a study of blood T cell repertoires in COVID-19. This clone was picked up one time. Libraries were prepared by immunoSEQ multiplex PCR; TCRdb keeps only in-frame clonotypes and omits some of them. The table lists nearly 350,000 clones, roughly 84% of them singletons, with roughly 1% in the top ten. Enrollees, roughly 18 to 90 years old, lived in fewer than 25 US areas. Germline assignment: CDR1 SEHNR and CDR2 FQNEAQ (reference sequence). The CDR3 spans 15 residues. With V trimmed by 5 bases and J by 5 bases, 9 bases remained unmatched. The sequence derives from a woman aged 25 to 39 who had recovered from COVID-19. Specimen: PBMCs or T cells enriched from blood (not recorded which). This chain uses TRBV7-9 with TRBJ2-7, with 10 bases identical to TRBD1. The CDR3 DNA is TGTGCCAGCAGCGGACCGGGACAGGGGTGGAACGAGCAGTACTTC. It codes for CASSGPGQGWNEQYF.